What follows are 11 T cell receptor beta chains derived from one specimen sequenced in a study of blood T cells in healthy people across ages (dated by TCRdb to the mid-2010s). Library preparation employed 5' RACE. TCRdb lists the instrument as Illumina HiSeq 2500. A second PCR of about 6 to 11 cycles was performed with a sample-barcoded 5' primer and a J-beta primer mix. The public sequencing data were trimmed at Q25 with fastp and processed into clonotypes with MiXCR by TCRdb, which kept only in-frame beta chains. Each CDR3 protein gets just one entry, which takes the most common genes and DNA from the rows behind it. The sample table contains nearly 1 million distinct CDR3 sequences; only one count was recorded for roughly 51% of them. The biggest ten clones account for 20% to 25% of the sample. The specimen was blood. These receptors were obtained from an older woman in good health.

The chain employs TRBV7-9 and TRBJ2-7; TRBD2 is a possible D gene (5 bases). The ends were cut back, 2 bases at V and 5 bases at J, with 13 bases in the middle. Germline CDR1 is SEHNR and CDR2 is FQNEAQ (reference sequence). The CDR3 covers 14 residues. CDR3 coding DNA: TGTGCCAGCAGCTTAAGTAGCGTGAGGGACGAGCAGTACTTC. This gives the protein CASSLSSVRDEQYF.

The rearrangement joins TRBV28 to TRBJ2-5, with 7 bases aligning to TRBD1. The trim removed 6 bases at V and 6 bases at J, leaving 10 bases unmatched. Germline CDR1 is MDHEN and CDR2 is SYDVKM. This CDR3 spans 14 amino acids. CDR3 bases: TGTGCCAGCAGCCTCACAGGGGACGGGCAGACCCAGTACTTC. Residues: CASSLTGDGQTQYF.

This chain links TRBV10-3 with TRBJ1-5; D is unclear. Deletions cut 0 bases from V and 3 bases from J, with 9 bases between. CDR1 ENHRY and CDR2 SYGVKD come from the germline V gene. The CDR3 extends over 15 amino acids. CDR3 protein: CAISESGGANQPQHF. The CDR3 DNA follows: TGTGCCATCAGTGAGTCGGGTGGCGCCAATCAGCCCCAGCATTTT.

The chain couples TRBV5-5 to TRBJ2-4; 9 nucleotides match TRBD2. TRBJ2-7 explains the end of the DNA better; the J call may be wrong. The length of the CDR3 is 17 residues. The V gene's germline CDR1 is SGHKS and CDR2 YYEKEE (reference sequence). The CDR3 DNA follows: TGTGCCAGCAAATTCCGCCCCCCCTCTAGCGGGAACTACGAGCAGTACTTC. It translates to CASKFRPPSSGNYEQYF.

The table lists this clonotype with a few counts. V usage is TRBV5-1 and J usage is TRBJ1-1; 10 bases map to TRBD1. V gave up 4 bases and J gave up 4 bases; unmatched junction bases: 7. In germline, CDR1 is SGHRS, CDR2 YFSETQ. This CDR3 spans 15 amino acids. CDR3 sequence reads: CASSAPGTGVTEAFF. Written as DNA, the CDR3 is TGCGCCAGCAGCGCCCCCGGGACAGGGGTCACTGAAGCTTTCTTT.

The chain employs TRBV28 and TRBJ2-3, with 8 bases fitting TRBD1. The CDR3 loop spans 20 amino acids. Per the germline V gene, CDR1 is MDHEN and CDR2 is SYDVKM. The V gene end was trimmed by 4 bases and the J gene end by 0 bases; junction bases not matched to a gene: 18. The CDR3, as DNA: TGTGCCAGCAGTTCCTCCCGGACAGGGATGCGGCGGGGAAGCACAGATACGCAGTATTTT. This translates into CASSSSRTGMRRGSTDTQYF.

J is TRBJ1-2 and V is TRBV12-5, with D hard to call. The germline V gene encodes CDR1 LGHNT and CDR2 FRNRAP. CDR3 size: 12 residues. Trimming removed 7 bases at V and 7 bases at J, with 13 bases between. The CDR3 DNA reads as TGTGCTAGTGCCTCTGGGGTATGTGGCTACACCTTC. Translating it yields CASASGVCGYTF.

This sequence joins TRBV11-2 and TRBJ2-1; D not resolved. Germline CDR1 SGHAT, CDR2 FQNNGV. The length of the CDR3 is 14 residues. V was cut by 2 bases and J by 6 bases, with 11 bases left in between. The CDR3 bases are TGTGCCAGCAGCTTAATGAGCTTCAGCAATGAGCAGTTCTTC. This encodes CASSLMSFSNEQFF.

V usage is TRBV20-1 and J usage is TRBJ1-5; unclear D gene. Germline assignment: CDR1 DFQATT and CDR2 SNEGSKA (reference sequence). The CDR3 loop spans 12 amino acids. Trimming stripped 3 bases from V and 3 bases from J, with 6 bases between. The CDR3 protein is CSASPNNQPQHF. Here the CDR3 DNA reads TGCAGTGCTAGTCCAAACAATCAGCCCCAGCATTTT.

The chain is built from TRBV6-2 or TRBV6-3 and TRBJ2-5, with D possibly TRBD1 on 6 matching bases. The germline V gene has CDR1 MNHEY and CDR2 SVGEGT. The CDR3 length is 14 residues. The V gene lost 4 bases and the J gene lost 1 base, with 10 bases spanning the gap. CDR3 coding DNA: TGTGCCAGCAGTTCAGGGGTACTCCAAGAGACCCAGTACTTC. Translated: CASSSGVLQETQYF.

This sequence joins TRBV29-1 and TRBJ2-7; 9 nucleotides match TRBD2. The germline V gene has CDR1 SQVTM and CDR2 ANQGSEA. V dropped 4 bases and J dropped 6; count of bases not matched to a gene: 7. This CDR3 region has 13 residues. The CDR3 DNA sequence: TGCAGCGTTGTTCCTAGCGGGATAGGCGAGCAGTACTTC. It codes for CSVVPSGIGEQYF.